This TCR beta chain was documented in a study of vaccination effects on CD4 cells after COVID-19. Whole-study context: The post-vaccine samples were taken, at the median, 72 days after the second dose.

Isolating CD4+ T cells followed less than 11 days of culture. All participants had two doses of either the BNT162b2 or mRNA-1273 vaccine. The authors exchanged half the medium for IL-2 medium on days 3 and 7. Here immunoSEQ multiplex PCR was the method, and the copy in TCRdb shows in-frame clones only, minus some. Of tens of thousands of clones listed, around two thirds are singletons. J gave up 3 bases and V 5 bases, and 14 bases lay outside the gene matches. The CDR3 is 19 amino acids. Per germline, CDR1 SGHAT and CDR2 FQNNGV. A note on this clone: Its cognate antigen is unknown.

The receptor comes from a human donor who received a COVID-19 vaccine. This specimen consisted of CD4+ T cells from PBMCs cultured without peptide, obtained after COVID-19 vaccination. The chain combines TRBV11-2 with TRBJ1-3, with 12 bases that match TRBD1. CDR3 region: CASSQNAGDRGHFGNTIYF. CDR3 in DNA: TGTGCCAGCAGCCAGAACGCGGGGGACAGGGGGCATTTTGGAAACACCATATATTTT.